These T cell receptor beta chains were read from a single sample in a study of spatial heterogeneity in lung cancer. TCRdb itself ran the 5' RACE reads through MiXCR, one entry per CDR3 protein. The sample yields around 92,000 distinct CDR3 sequences, less than 15% seen once. The sequencing used PBMCs, collected at surgery. The receptors here all came from a male donor with early-stage non-small cell lung cancer. Each CDR3 is given with its conserved first and last residue. A D gene is named only where the DNA matches it firmly. Only some rows state a clone size, as once, few, many or a class for expanded clones.

j_gene | v_gene | d_gene | abundance | CDR3aa | CDR3nt
TRBJ1-5 | TRBV5-1 | TRBD1 | many | CASSLVPRTGAGQPQHF | TGCGCCAGCAGCTTGGTCCCCCGGACAGGGGCGGGTCAGCCCCAGCATTTT
TRBJ2-7 | TRBV20-1 | NA | few | CSATPPRGAEQYF | TGCAGTGCTACGCCCCCGAGGGGGGCTGAGCAGTACTTC
TRBJ2-6 | TRBV5-1 | TRBD1 | NA | CASSLTNRGYGANVLTF | TGCGCCAGCAGCTTGACAAACAGGGGCTATGGGGCCAACGTCCTGACTTTC
TRBJ2-7 | TRBV20-1 | NA | NA | CSASFGSYHEQYF | TGCAGTGCTAGCTTCGGCAGTTACCACGAGCAGTACTTC
TRBJ2-3 | TRBV5-4 | TRBD2 | NA | CASSPQGTSGGTDTQYF | TGTGCCAGCAGCCCCCAAGGGACTAGCGGGGGCACAGATACGCAGTATTTT
TRBJ1-5 | TRBV6-2/TRBV6-3 | NA | once | CASSYHEGRQPQHF | TGTGCCAGCAGTTACCACGAGGGAAGACAGCCCCAGCATTTT
TRBJ2-5 | TRBV14 | NA | NA | CASSQIGRETQYF | TGTGCCAGCAGCCAAATAGGGAGAGAGACCCAGTACTTC
TRBJ2-7 | TRBV20-1 | NA | once | CSADAIGARGYF | TGCAGTGCCGACGCGATCGGAGCCCGGGGGTACTTC
TRBJ2-3 | TRBV12-3/TRBV12-4 | NA | once | CASSSLAVSSTDTQYF | TGTGCCAGCAGTTCCCTTGCAGTATCAAGCACAGATACGCAGTATTTT
TRBJ2-5 | TRBV9 | NA | NA | CASSVAPGPSQETQYF | TGTGCCAGCAGCGTAGCCCCGGGACCGTCTCAAGAGACCCAGTACTTC
TRBJ1-1 | TRBV6-5 | NA | many | CASSSRGLNTEAFF | TGTGCCAGCAGTTCCAGGGGCTTGAACACTGAAGCTTTCTTT
TRBJ2-1 | TRBV11-2 | TRBD2 | NA | CASSLESWTSSYNEQFF | TGTGCCAGCAGCTTAGAAAGTTGGACTAGCTCCTACAATGAGCAGTTCTTC
TRBJ2-7 | TRBV7-3 | TRBD2 | NA | CASSLVGGGTAYEQYF | TGTGCCAGCAGCTTAGTCGGCGGGGGGACTGCCTACGAGCAGTACTTC
TRBJ2-5 | TRBV11-2 | NA | NA | CASALTETQYF | TGTGCCAGCGCCCTTACAGAGACCCAGTACTTC
TRBJ1-5 | TRBV10-3 | TRBD1 | many | CAISGTGDQPQHF | TGTGCCATCAGTGGGACAGGGGATCAGCCCCAGCATTTT
TRBJ2-2 | TRBV6-6 | NA | few | CASSLIGGPGGELFF | TGTGCCAGCAGTTTAATTGGGGGGCCTGGCGGGGAGCTGTTTTTT
TRBJ2-2 | TRBV28 | NA | NA | CASSGSFTGELFF | TGTGCCAGCAGCGGGAGTTTTACCGGGGAGCTGTTTTTT
TRBJ2-1 | TRBV4-3 | NA | few | CASSQGGKLYNEQFF | TGCGCCAGCAGCCAAGGCGGAAAACTATACAATGAGCAGTTCTTC
TRBJ2-7 | TRBV3-1 | TRBD2 | NA | CASSQAPSGVSYEQYF | TGTGCCAGCAGCCAAGCTCCTAGCGGGGTCTCCTACGAGCAGTACTTC
TRBJ2-2 | TRBV24-1 | TRBD2 | few | CATSERLAGLTGELFF | TGTGCCACCAGTGAAAGACTAGCGGGGCTCACCGGGGAGCTGTTTTTT
TRBJ1-6 | TRBV4-3 | NA | many | CASSQDKSRNSPLHF | TGCGCCAGCAGCCAAGATAAAAGTAGGAATTCACCCCTCCACTTT
TRBJ2-4 | TRBV6-2/TRBV6-3 | TRBD2 | many | CATGNLAGTFQYF | TGTGCCACCGGAAACCTAGCGGGGACATTTCAGTACTTC
TRBJ1-3 | TRBV27 | TRBD1 | few | CASSPRQGYGNTIYF | TGTGCCAGCAGTCCTCGACAGGGTTATGGAAACACCATATATTTT
TRBJ1-4 | TRBV28 | TRBD1 | few | CASRGTGGEKLFF | TGTGCCAGCAGAGGGACAGGGGGGGAAAAACTGTTTTTT
TRBJ1-1 | TRBV20-1 | TRBD1 | NA | CLPQGGRKGLDTEAFF | TGCCTCCCCCAGGGGGGGCGAAAAGGTTTGGACACTGAAGCTTTCTTT
TRBJ1-2 | TRBV5-1 | NA | many | CASSSGANGYGYTF | TGCGCCAGCAGCTCAGGGGCGAACGGGTATGGCTACACCTTC
TRBJ2-2 | TRBV28 | TRBD2 | NA | CASSSRLAGFTGELFF | TGTGCCAGCAGTTCCAGACTAGCGGGGTTCACCGGGGAGCTGTTTTTT
TRBJ2-2 | TRBV20-1 | NA | few | CSARDGGFDTGELFF | TGCAGTGCTAGAGATGGGGGGTTCGACACCGGGGAGCTGTTTTTT
TRBJ1-1 | TRBV28 | NA | few | CASSFAGRTEAFF | TGTGCCAGCAGTTTCGCAGGGAGGACTGAAGCTTTCTTT
TRBJ2-7 | TRBV30 | NA | many | CAWSVTTGPRLREQYF | TGTGCCTGGAGTGTTACAACGGGCCCCCGTCTTCGCGAGCAGTACTTC
TRBJ2-3 | TRBV7-2 | NA | NA | CASSFVSGETDTQYF | TGTGCCAGCAGCTTCGTGTCGGGGGAGACAGATACGCAGTATTTT
TRBJ2-5 | TRBV28 | NA | many | CASSTPSEFETQYF | TGTGCCAGCAGTACGCCGTCCGAGTTTGAGACCCAGTACTTC
TRBJ1-2 | TRBV7-8 | NA | NA | CASSFRIDNYGYTF | TGTGCCAGCAGCTTCAGAATTGATAACTATGGCTACACCTTC
TRBJ2-7 | TRBV28 | NA | NA | CASSPGATASYEQYF | TGTGCCAGCAGCCCCGGGGCGACGGCTTCCTACGAGCAGTACTTC
TRBJ2-7 | TRBV15 | TRBD2 | few | CATSIIPSGLAGVGRLDEQYF | TGTGCCACCAGCATTATCCCCTCCGGACTAGCGGGAGTTGGCCGATTGGACGAGCAGTACTTC
TRBJ2-1 | TRBV7-9 | TRBD2 | NA | CASSPGGGRAANEQFF | TGTGCCAGCAGCCCGGGCGGCGGGAGGGCCGCGAATGAGCAGTTCTTC
TRBJ2-7 | TRBV20-1 | NA | NA | CSARDRAGLYEQYF | TGCAGTGCTAGAGATCGGGCTGGATTATACGAGCAGTACTTC
TRBJ2-3 | TRBV6-5 | NA | few | CASSYSWTLQADTQYF | TGTGCCAGCAGTTACTCCTGGACTCTCCAGGCAGATACGCAGTATTTT
TRBJ2-5 | TRBV12-3/TRBV12-4 | TRBD2 | few | CASTPLAGRETQYF | TGTGCCAGCACCCCTCTAGCGGGGCGAGAGACCCAGTACTTC
TRBJ1-1 | TRBV5-6 | TRBD1 | many | CASSLAHRGTEAFF | TGTGCCAGCAGCTTGGCTCACAGGGGCACTGAAGCTTTCTTT
TRBJ1-6 | TRBV7-8 | NA | many | CASSFSLLDPLHF | TGTGCCAGCAGCTTTTCCTTGCTCGATCCCCTCCACTTT
TRBJ1-3 | TRBV7-2 | NA | NA | CASSYGTYSGNTIYF | TGTGCCAGCAGCTACGGGACATACTCTGGAAACACCATATATTTT
TRBJ2-4 | TRBV7-2 | TRBD1 | few | CASRFDRGAKNIQYF | TGTGCCAGCAGATTTGACAGGGGAGCCAAAAACATTCAGTACTTC
TRBJ1-2 | TRBV6-6 | NA | few | CASSYARPFYTF | TGTGCCAGCAGTTACGCACGACCTTTTTACACCTTC
TRBJ2-6 | TRBV4-3 | NA | many | CASSRGVLLSGANVLTF | TGCGCCAGCAGCCGAGGGGTTTTACTCTCTGGGGCCAACGTCCTGACTTTC
TRBJ2-3 | TRBV3-1 | TRBD1 | NA | CASSPRDRDMNTQYF | TGTGCCAGCAGCCCTCGGGACAGGGATATGAATACGCAGTATTTT
TRBJ1-1 | TRBV13 | NA | NA | CASSTMPGGSVTEAFF | TGTGCCAGCAGCACAATGCCCGGTGGTTCCGTCACTGAAGCTTTCTTT
TRBJ2-1 | TRBV7-2 | TRBD1 | NA | CASSPGLLTGGASEQFF | TGTGCCAGCAGCCCGGGCTTGTTAACAGGGGGCGCGTCGGAGCAGTTCTTC
TRBJ2-6 | TRBV4-1 | NA | NA | CASTSTFKTGANVLTF | TGCGCCAGCACCTCAACTTTTAAAACTGGGGCCAACGTCCTGACTTTC
TRBJ2-3 | TRBV25-1 | NA | few | CASSEYGNSYTDTQYF | TGTGCCAGCAGTGAATATGGGAACAGCTACACAGATACGCAGTATTTT
TRBJ2-2 | TRBV20-1 | NA | NA | CSVRKGPLGTGELFF | TGCAGTGTTAGAAAGGGCCCTCTGGGCACCGGGGAGCTGTTTTTT
TRBJ2-3 | TRBV2 | NA | many | CASSDRTTPRDTQYF | TGTGCCAGCAGTGACCGAACCACTCCCCGGGATACGCAGTATTTT
TRBJ2-1 | TRBV7-9 | NA | NA | CASSRGGAGYNEQFF | TGTGCCAGCAGTCGGGGCGGGGCTGGATACAATGAGCAGTTCTTC